This T cell receptor (beta chain) is from a study of cytomegalovirus exposure and HLA in healthy donors. As for this clone: What it binds is not known.

The method was immunoSEQ multiplex PCR; TCRdb's version includes in-frame clones alone and lacks a portion of them. Here the sample spans around 300,000 clones, 80% to 90% being singletons. Study conclusions and caveats: Within the approximately 110 validation repertoires, first-cohort TCR clusters tended to co-occur, according to a later analysis.

The source material was PBMCs. The source of this sequence is a woman aged 18 to 35 in good health and CMV-seronegative.

Here the CDR3 DNA reads TGCGCCAGCCGTTCGACAGGCGGGCAGCCCCAGCATTTT. Translation gives CASRSTGGQPQHF. V is TRBV10-2 and J is TRBJ1-5; the D gene is possibly TRBD1 (6 bases). The CDR3 is 13 amino acids. Germline-derived CDR1 and CDR2 are WSHSY and SAAADI. V gave up 8 bases and J gave up 7 bases, with 15 bases separating them.